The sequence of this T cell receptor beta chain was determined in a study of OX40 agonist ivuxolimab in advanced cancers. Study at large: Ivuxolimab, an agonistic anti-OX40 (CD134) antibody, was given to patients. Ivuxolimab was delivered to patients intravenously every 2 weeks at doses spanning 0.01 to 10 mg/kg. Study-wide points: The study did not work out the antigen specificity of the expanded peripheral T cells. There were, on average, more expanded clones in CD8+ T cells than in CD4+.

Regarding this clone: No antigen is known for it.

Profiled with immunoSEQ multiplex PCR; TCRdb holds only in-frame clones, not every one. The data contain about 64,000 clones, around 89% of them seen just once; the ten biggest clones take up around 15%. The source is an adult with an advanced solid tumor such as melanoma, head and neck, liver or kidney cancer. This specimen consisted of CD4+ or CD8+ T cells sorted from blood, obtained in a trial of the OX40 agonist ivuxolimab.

This chain's CDR3 is CASQFGGQPQHF. The DNA for the CDR3 is TGTGCCAGCCAATTCGGGGGTCAGCCCCAGCATTTT. The genes are TRBV19 and TRBJ1-5, with D possibly matching TRBD1 (5 bases). The germline V gene has CDR1 LNHDA and CDR2 SQIVND (reference sequence). CDR3 size: 12 residues. V lost 9 bases to trimming and J lost 6 bases, with 12 bases between them.